The clone carrying this T cell receptor (beta chain) was picked up a small number of times. As yet, its antigen is unknown. Germline CDR1 MGHRA, CDR2 YSYEKL. CDR3 length: 16 amino acids. V dropped 6 bases and J dropped 1 base, with 19 bases sitting between them. Profiling relied on immunoSEQ multiplex PCR, and the TCRdb table lists in-frame clones only, not all of them. The sample contains 45,000 or so clones, about 83% of which appear only once. This record comes from a study of T cell responses to AZD1222 COVID-19 vaccine. Study findings and constraints: Spike-specific TCR breadth and depth went up after people got two AZD1222 doses. Mostly white British, mostly female donors; authors suggested clonal diversity may be underestimated. All repertoire sampling was performed exclusively after the peak T cell response. Targeting of unmutated variant regions was reportedly seen in nearly half of spike-specific TCRs.

This sequence joins TRBV4-1 and TRBJ2-7, with D uncertain. The origin of this receptor is an adult in good health. This sample comprised peripheral blood, obtained on day 0 of AZD1222 vaccination. For the CDR3, the DNA is TGCGCCAGCAGACTTACGCGAGACTTCGGTTCCTACGAGCAGTACTTC. This translates into CASRLTRDFGSYEQYF.